This T cell receptor beta chain originates from a study of monozygotic twins with inflammatory bowel disease. Study results and caveats: Limited power may explain why concordant and discordant twins showed no difference in repertoire similarity. For IBD, no single strong associated signal or clonotype was supported.

Each CDR3 protein gets one entry in TCRdb, which reprocessed the 5' RACE reads and gives no DNA. This sample's table reports 190,000 or so distinct CDR3 sequences. The CDR3 is made up of 13 amino acids. Looked up from germline, CDR1 is SGHRS and CDR2 is YFSETQ. A word on this clonotype: As yet, its antigen is unknown.

The sequenced sample consisted of blood. J is TRBJ1-5 and V is TRBV5-1; TCRdb's D call of TRBD1 is untestable without DNA. The sequence derives from a human donor with ulcerative colitis or Crohn's disease, or a healthy co-twin of an affected twin (not recorded which). This CDR3 reads CASSQGLNQPQHF.